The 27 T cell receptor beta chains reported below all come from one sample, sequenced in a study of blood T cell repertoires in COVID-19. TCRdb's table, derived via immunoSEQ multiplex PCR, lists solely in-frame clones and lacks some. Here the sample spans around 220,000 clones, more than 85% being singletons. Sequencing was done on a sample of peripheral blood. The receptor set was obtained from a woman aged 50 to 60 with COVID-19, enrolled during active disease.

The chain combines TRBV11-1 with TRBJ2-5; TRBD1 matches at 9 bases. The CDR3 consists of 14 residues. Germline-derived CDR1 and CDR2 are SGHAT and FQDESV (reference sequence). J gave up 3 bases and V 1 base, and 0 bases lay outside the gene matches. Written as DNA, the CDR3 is TGTGCCAGCAGCTTAGGGACAGGGGAAGAGACCCAGTACTTC. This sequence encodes CASSLGTGEETQYF.

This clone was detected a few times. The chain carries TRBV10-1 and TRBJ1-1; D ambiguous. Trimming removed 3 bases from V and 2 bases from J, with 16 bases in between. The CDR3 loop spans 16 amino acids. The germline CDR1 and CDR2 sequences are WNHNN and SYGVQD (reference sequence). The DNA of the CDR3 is TGCGCCAGCAGTGACCGGGGTGGGCCTTCAAACACTGAAGCTTTCTTT. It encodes CASSDRGGPSNTEAFF.

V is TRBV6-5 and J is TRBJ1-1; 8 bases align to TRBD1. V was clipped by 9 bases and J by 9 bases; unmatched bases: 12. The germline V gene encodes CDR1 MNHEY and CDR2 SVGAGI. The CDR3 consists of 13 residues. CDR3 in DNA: TGTGCCAGTATTACACCAGGGGGCAGTCAAGCTTTCTTT. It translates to CASITPGGSQAFF.

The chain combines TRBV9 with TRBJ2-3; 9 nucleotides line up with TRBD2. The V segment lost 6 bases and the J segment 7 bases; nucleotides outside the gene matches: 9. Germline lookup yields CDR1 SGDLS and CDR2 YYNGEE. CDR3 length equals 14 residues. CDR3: CASNNAGGLNTQYF. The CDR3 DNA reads TGTGCCAGCAATAACGCGGGGGGGCTGAATACGCAGTATTTT.

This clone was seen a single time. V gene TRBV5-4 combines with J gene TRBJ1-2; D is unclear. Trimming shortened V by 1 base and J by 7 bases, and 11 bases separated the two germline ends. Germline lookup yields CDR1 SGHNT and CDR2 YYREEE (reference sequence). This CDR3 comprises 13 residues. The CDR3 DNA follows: TGTGCCAGCAGCTTGTGGCAGTCGGGTGGCTACACCTTC. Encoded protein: CASSLWQSGGYTF. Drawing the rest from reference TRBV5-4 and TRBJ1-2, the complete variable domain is ETGVTQSPTHLIKTRGQQVTLRCSSQSGHNTVSWYQQALGQGPQFIFQYYREEENGRGNFPPRFSGLQFPNYSSELNVNALELDDSALYLCASSLWQSGGYTFGSGTRLTVV.

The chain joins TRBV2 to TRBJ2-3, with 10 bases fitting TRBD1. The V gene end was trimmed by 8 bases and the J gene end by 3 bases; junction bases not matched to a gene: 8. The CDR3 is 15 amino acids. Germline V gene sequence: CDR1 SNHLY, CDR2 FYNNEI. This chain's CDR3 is CASDDRGQGTDTQYF. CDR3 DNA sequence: TGTGCCAGCGACGACAGGGGGCAGGGGACAGATACGCAGTATTTT. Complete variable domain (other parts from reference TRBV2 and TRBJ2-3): EPEVTQTPSHQVTQMGQEVILRCVPISNHLYFYWYRQILGQKVEFLVSFYNNEISEKSEIFDDQFSVERPDGSNFTLKIRSTKLEDSAMYFCASDDRGQGTDTQYFGPGTRLTVL.

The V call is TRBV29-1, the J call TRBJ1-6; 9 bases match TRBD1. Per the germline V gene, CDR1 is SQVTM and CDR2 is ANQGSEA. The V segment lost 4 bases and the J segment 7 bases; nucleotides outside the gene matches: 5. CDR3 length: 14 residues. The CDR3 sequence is CSVGIGTGNSPLHF. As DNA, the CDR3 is TGCAGCGTTGGAATAGGGACAGGGAATTCACCCCTCCACTTT.

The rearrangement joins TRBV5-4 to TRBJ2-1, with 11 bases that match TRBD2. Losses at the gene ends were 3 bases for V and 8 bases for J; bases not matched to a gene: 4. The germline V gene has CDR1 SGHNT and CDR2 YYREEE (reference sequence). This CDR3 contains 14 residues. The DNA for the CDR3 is TGTGCCAGCAGCTCGGGACTAGCGGTCGATGAGCAGTTCTTC. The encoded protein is CASSSGLAVDEQFF.

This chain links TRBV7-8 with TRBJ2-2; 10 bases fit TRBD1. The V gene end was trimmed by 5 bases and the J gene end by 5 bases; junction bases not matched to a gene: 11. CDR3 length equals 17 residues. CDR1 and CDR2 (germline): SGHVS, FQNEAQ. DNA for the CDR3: TGTGCCAGCAGCCCACCGACAGGGGGCGCCGGAACCGGGGAGCTGTTTTTT. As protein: CASSPPTGGAGTGELFF.

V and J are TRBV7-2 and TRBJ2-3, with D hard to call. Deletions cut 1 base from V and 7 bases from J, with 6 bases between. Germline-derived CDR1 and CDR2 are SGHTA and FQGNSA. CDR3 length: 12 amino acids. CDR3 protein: CASSLEANTQYF. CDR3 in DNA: TGTGCCAGCAGCTTAGAAGCAAATACGCAGTATTTT. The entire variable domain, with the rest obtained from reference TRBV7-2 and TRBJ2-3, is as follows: GAGVSQSPSNKVTEKGKDVELRCDPISGHTALYWYRQSLGQGLEFLIYFQGNSAPDKSGLPSDRFSAERTGGSVSTLTIQRTQQEDSAVYLCASSLEANTQYFGPGTRLTVL.

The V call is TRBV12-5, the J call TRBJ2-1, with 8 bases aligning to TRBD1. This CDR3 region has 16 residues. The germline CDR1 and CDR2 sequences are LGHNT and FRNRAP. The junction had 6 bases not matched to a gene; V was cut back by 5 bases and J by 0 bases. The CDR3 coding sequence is TGTGCTAGTGGTCCAGGGGGCCGGGGCTCCTACAATGAGCAGTTCTTC. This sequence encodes CASGPGGRGSYNEQFF.

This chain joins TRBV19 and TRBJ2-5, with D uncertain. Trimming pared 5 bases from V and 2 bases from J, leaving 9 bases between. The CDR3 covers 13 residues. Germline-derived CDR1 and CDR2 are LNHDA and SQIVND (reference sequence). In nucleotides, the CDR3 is TGTGCCAGTAGTGCAGGCCTACAAGAGACCCAGTACTTC. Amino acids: CASSAGLQETQYF.

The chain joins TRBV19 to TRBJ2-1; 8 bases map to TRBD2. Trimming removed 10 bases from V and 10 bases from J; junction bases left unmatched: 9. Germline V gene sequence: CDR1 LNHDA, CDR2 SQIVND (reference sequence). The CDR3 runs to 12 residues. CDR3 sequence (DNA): TGTGCCACCAGCAGGGGCGGGGGGGAGCAGTTCTTC. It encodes CATSRGGGEQFF.

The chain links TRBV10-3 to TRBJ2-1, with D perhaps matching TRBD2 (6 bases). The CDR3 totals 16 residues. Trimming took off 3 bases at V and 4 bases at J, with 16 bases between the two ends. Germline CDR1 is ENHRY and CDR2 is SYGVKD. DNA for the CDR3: TGTGCCATCAGTGATGGAGGAGGGGCGTTGTACAATGAGCAGTTCTTC. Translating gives CAISDGGGALYNEQFF.

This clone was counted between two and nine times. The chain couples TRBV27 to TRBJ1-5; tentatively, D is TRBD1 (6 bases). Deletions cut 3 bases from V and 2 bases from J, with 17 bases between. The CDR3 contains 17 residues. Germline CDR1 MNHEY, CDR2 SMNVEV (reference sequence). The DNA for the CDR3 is TGTGCCAGCAGTTTTGGGGGCCGGGGGGACGGCAATCAGCCCCAGCATTTT. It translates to CASSFGGRGDGNQPQHF.

CDR3 coding DNA: TGTGCCAGCAGTTACTTAGGAGGAGCCAATCAGCCCCAGCATTTT. Translating gives CASSYLGGANQPQHF. The chain couples TRBV6-2 or TRBV6-3 to TRBJ1-5; no definite D call. V was trimmed by 1 base and J by 3 bases, leaving 10 bases between them. There are 15 residues in the CDR3. Germline values: CDR1 MNHEY, CDR2 SVGEGT.

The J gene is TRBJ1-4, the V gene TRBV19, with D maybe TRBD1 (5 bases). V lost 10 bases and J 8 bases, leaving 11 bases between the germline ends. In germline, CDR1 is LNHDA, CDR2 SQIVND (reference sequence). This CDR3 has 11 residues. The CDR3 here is CATREGEKLFF. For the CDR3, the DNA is TGTGCCACCCGGGAGGGGGAAAAACTGTTTTTT.

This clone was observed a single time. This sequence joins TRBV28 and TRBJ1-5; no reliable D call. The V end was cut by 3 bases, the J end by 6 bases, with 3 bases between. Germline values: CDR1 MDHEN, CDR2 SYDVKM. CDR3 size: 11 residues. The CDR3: CASSLSQPQHF. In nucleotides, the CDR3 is TGTGCCAGCAGTTTGAGTCAGCCCCAGCATTTT.

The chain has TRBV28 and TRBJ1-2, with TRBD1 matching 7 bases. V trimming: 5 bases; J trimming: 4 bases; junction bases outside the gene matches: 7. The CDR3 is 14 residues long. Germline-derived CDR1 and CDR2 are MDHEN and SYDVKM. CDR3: CASSGRQGPYGYTF. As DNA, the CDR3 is TGTGCCAGCAGTGGGCGACAGGGCCCCTATGGCTACACCTTC.

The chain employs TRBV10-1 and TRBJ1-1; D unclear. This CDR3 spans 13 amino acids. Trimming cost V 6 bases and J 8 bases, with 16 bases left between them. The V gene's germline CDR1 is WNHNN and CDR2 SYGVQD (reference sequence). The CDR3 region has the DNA TGCGCCAGCAGCGCTACCGGTTTGTCGGAAGCTTTCTTT. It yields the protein CASSATGLSEAFF.

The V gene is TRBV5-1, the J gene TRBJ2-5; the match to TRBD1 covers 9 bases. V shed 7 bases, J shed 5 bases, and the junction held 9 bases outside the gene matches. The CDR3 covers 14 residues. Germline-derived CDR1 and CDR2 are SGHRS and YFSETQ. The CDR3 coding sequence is TGCGCCAGCTTTGATTTCGGGACAGGGGAGACCCAGTACTTC. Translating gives CASFDFGTGETQYF.

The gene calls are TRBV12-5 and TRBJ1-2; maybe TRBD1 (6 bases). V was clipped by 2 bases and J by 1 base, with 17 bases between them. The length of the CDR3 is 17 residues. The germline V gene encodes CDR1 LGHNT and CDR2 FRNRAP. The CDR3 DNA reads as TGTGCTAGTGGTTTGTTTGGCAGGGGATCAGGTAACTATGGCTACACCTTC. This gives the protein CASGLFGRGSGNYGYTF.

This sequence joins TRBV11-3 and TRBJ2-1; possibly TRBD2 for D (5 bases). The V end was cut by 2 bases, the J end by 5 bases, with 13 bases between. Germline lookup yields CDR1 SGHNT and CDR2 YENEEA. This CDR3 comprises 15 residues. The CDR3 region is CASSLRGGIDNEQFF. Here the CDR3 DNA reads TGTGCCAGCAGCTTACGTGGAGGCATCGACAATGAGCAGTTCTTC.

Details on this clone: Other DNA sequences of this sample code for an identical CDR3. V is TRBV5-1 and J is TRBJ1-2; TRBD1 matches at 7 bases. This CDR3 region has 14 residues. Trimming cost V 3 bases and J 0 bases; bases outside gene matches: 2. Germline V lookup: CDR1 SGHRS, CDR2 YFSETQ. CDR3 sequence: CASSYDRANYGYTF. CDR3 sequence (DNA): TGCGCCAGCAGCTATGACAGGGCTAACTATGGCTACACCTTC.

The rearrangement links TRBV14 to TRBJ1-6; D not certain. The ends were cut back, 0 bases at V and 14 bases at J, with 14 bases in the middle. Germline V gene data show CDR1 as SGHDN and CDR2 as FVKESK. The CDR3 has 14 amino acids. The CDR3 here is CASSQEGALRTLHF. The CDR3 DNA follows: TGTGCCAGCAGCCAAGAAGGAGCGTTAAGAACCCTCCACTTT.

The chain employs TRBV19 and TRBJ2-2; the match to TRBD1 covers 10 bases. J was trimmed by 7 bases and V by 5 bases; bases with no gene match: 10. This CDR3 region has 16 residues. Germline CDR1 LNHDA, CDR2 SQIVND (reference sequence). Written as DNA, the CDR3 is TGTGCCAGTAGTTCCCGACAGGGGGCTTATGGCGGGGAGCTGTTTTTT. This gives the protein CASSSRQGAYGGELFF.

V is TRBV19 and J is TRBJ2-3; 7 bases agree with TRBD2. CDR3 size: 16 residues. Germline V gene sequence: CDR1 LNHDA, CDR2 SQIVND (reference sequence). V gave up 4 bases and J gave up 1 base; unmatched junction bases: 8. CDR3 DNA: TGTGCCAGTAGTACCGGCCCCCGGGAGGGCACAGATACGCAGTATTTT. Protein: CASSTGPREGTDTQYF.